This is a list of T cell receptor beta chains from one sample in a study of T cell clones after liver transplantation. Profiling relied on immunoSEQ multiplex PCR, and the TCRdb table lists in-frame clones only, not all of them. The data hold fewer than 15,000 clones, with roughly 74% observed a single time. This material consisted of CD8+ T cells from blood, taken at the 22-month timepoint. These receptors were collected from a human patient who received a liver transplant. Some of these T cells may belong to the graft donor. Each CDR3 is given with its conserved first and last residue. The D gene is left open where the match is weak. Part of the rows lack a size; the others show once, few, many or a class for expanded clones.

CASSWQISNQPQHF	TGTGCCAGCAGTTGGCAAATAAGCAATCAGCCCCAGCATTTT	.	TRBJ1-5	TRBV28	.
CASSTDLAHEQFF	TGTGCCAGCAGTACAGACTTGGCGCATGAGCAGTTCTTC	.	TRBJ2-1	TRBV27	.
CASSLDVRPANEQYF	TGTGCCAGCAGCTTAGATGTGAGGCCCGCAAACGAGCAGTACTTC	.	TRBJ2-7	TRBV7-9	.
CASSPASEAASSYEQYF	TGCGCCAGCAGCCCAGCCTCGGAGGCGGCCTCCTCCTACGAGCAGTACTTC	.	TRBJ2-7	TRBV4-3	.
CASSWGRGRTGNEQFF	TGTGCCAGCAGTTGGGGGAGGGGCCGGACCGGCAATGAGCAGTTCTTC	TRBD2	TRBJ2-1	TRBV25-1	.
CASSFGLNTEAFF	TGTGCCAGCAGTTTTGGCCTGAACACTGAAGCTTTCTTT	.	TRBJ1-1	TRBV27	few
CASEKGEGSGETQYF	TGCGCCAGCGAGAAAGGGGAGGGGTCCGGTGAGACCCAGTACTTC	TRBD2	TRBJ2-5	TRBV5-1	.
CASSSSTEAFF	TGTGCCAGCAGCTCTAGCACTGAAGCTTTCTTT	.	TRBJ1-1	TRBV7-9	large
CASRKQNRAYEQYF	TGTGCCAGCAGGAAGCAGAACAGAGCCTACGAGCAGTACTTC	.	TRBJ2-7	TRBV5-6	few
CASSYGGNQETQYF	TGTGCCAGCAGTTACGGGGGCAACCAAGAGACCCAGTACTTC	.	TRBJ2-5	TRBV6-6	.
CASSYSRATEAFF	TGTGCCAGCAGTTACTCGAGGGCCACTGAAGCTTTCTTT	.	TRBJ1-1	TRBV6-5	.
CASSFPIGGAEETQYF	TGTGCCAGCAGCTTTCCAATCGGGGGGGCCGAGGAGACCCAGTACTTC	TRBD2	TRBJ2-5	TRBV5-4	.
CASSHSITGGTEAFF	TGCGCCAGCAGCCACTCTATTACAGGGGGCACTGAAGCTTTCTTT	TRBD1	TRBJ1-1	TRBV4-3	once
CASSLAGEYYNEQFF	TGTGCCAGCAGTCTAGCGGGGGAGTACTACAATGAGCAGTTCTTC	TRBD2	TRBJ2-1	TRBV27	.
CASSPGFSNQPQHF	TGTGCCAGCAGCCCAGGGTTTAGCAATCAGCCCCAGCATTTT	.	TRBJ1-5	TRBV7-6	.
CASSQDKRISPLHF	TGCGCCAGCAGCCAAGATAAGCGCATATCACCCCTCCACTTT	.	TRBJ1-6	TRBV4-3	.
CSVEDPARQETQYF	TGCAGCGTTGAAGATCCAGCGAGACAAGAGACCCAGTACTTC	.	TRBJ2-5	TRBV29-1	.
CASSYSDRGEDTQYF	TGTGCCAGCAGTTACTCGGACAGGGGTGAAGATACGCAGTATTTT	TRBD1	TRBJ2-3	TRBV6-6	.
CASIDQGNQPQHF	TGTGCCAGCATTGACCAGGGGAACCAGCCCCAGCATTTT	.	TRBJ1-5	TRBV6-4	.
CASSRTGLGQPQHF	TGTGCCAGCAGCCGGACAGGGCTAGGACAGCCCCAGCATTTT	TRBD1	TRBJ1-5	TRBV14	once
CAIASEISSYEQYF	TGTGCCATTGCTAGCGAAATCAGCTCCTACGAGCAGTACTTC	.	TRBJ2-7	TRBV2	.
CASSLGGTDTQYF	TGTGCCAGCAGCTTAGGCGGCACAGATACGCAGTATTTT	.	TRBJ2-3	TRBV11-2	.
CATSTASGNTIYF	TGTGCCACTTCGACGGCCTCTGGAAACACCATATATTTT	.	TRBJ1-3	TRBV6-5	.
CASSLVGQVYGEAFF	TGTGCCAGCAGCTTAGTGGGACAGGTCTATGGTGAAGCTTTCTTT	TRBD1	TRBJ1-1	TRBV11-3	.
CSAVRWGGNTIYF	TGCAGCGCCGTAAGGTGGGGTGGAAACACCATATATTTT	.	TRBJ1-3	TRBV29-1	.
CSVEDPLEASGRSQETQYF	TGCAGCGTTGAAGATCCCCTAGAGGCTAGCGGGAGATCTCAAGAGACCCAGTACTTC	TRBD2	TRBJ2-5	TRBV29-1	.
CASSSSATGNEQFF	TGTGCCAGCAGCTCGTCGGCCACGGGCAATGAGCAGTTCTTC	.	TRBJ2-1	TRBV11-2	.
CTSSHRRGHQPQHF	TGCACCAGCAGCCACCGCAGGGGGCATCAGCCCCAGCATTTT	.	TRBJ1-5	TRBV1	.
CASSATGAGNTIYF	TGTGCCAGCAGCGCGACAGGGGCTGGAAACACCATATATTTT	TRBD1	TRBJ1-3	TRBV9	.
CASSPENGGGPAEAFF	TGTGCCAGCAGCCCCGAAAATGGGGGGGGCCCCGCTGAAGCTTTCTTT	.	TRBJ1-1	TRBV9	.
CASSPRLAGVGELFF	TGTGCCAGCAGCCCGCGACTAGCGGGAGTCGGGGAGCTGTTTTTT	TRBD2	TRBJ2-2	TRBV7-2	.
CASSSGEPQHF	TGTGCCAGCAGTTCTGGGGAGCCCCAGCATTTT	.	TRBJ1-5	TRBV6-6	.
CASSYAGTDTQYF	TGTGCCAGCAGTTACGCAGGCACAGATACGCAGTATTTT	.	TRBJ2-3	TRBV6-6	few
CASTIGADRLDSNQPQHF	TGTGCCAGTACCATTGGGGCAGACAGGTTAGATAGCAATCAGCCCCAGCATTTT	.	TRBJ1-5	TRBV19	.
CATRGFRDETQYF	TGTGCCACCAGGGGATTTAGGGACGAGACCCAGTACTTC	.	TRBJ2-5	TRBV28	.
CASSPRGPKVNEQFF	TGTGCCAGCAGCCCACGGGGTCCCAAGGTTAATGAGCAGTTCTTC	.	TRBJ2-1	TRBV7-9	.
CASSWTGSNQPQHF	TGTGCCAGCAGCTGGACAGGGAGCAATCAGCCCCAGCATTTT	TRBD1	TRBJ1-5	TRBV5-6	few
CASVAGASGGYEQYF	TGTGCCAGCGTCGCGGGGGCTAGCGGGGGTTACGAGCAGTACTTC	TRBD2	TRBJ2-7	TRBV25-1	.
CASSLSGGSFYGYTF	TGTGCCAGCAGCTTATCGGGGGGTAGTTTCTATGGCTACACCTTC	.	TRBJ1-2	TRBV11-2	.
CASTVVGGSGSSSGNTIYF	TGTGCCAGCACCGTGGTAGGCGGCTCGGGTTCGAGCTCTGGAAACACCATATATTTT	.	TRBJ1-3	TRBV21-1	once
CASSSFRHEQYF	TGTGCCAGTTCCTCCTTTAGGCACGAGCAGTACTTC	.	TRBJ2-7	TRBV6-6	once
CASSFGQNQETQYF	TGTGCCAGCAGCTTCGGACAGAACCAAGAGACCCAGTACTTC	.	TRBJ2-5	TRBV7-9	.
CASSRSSYNEQFF	TGTGCCAGCAGTAGGTCCTCCTACAATGAGCAGTTCTTC	.	TRBJ2-1	TRBV7-3	few
CASSSREINSPLHF	TGTGCCAGCAGTTCCAGGGAGATCAATTCACCCCTCCACTTT	.	TRBJ1-6	TRBV27	.
CASSVSGNEQFF	TGTGCCAGCAGTGTTAGTGGCAATGAGCAGTTCTTC	.	TRBJ2-1	TRBV9	medium-sized